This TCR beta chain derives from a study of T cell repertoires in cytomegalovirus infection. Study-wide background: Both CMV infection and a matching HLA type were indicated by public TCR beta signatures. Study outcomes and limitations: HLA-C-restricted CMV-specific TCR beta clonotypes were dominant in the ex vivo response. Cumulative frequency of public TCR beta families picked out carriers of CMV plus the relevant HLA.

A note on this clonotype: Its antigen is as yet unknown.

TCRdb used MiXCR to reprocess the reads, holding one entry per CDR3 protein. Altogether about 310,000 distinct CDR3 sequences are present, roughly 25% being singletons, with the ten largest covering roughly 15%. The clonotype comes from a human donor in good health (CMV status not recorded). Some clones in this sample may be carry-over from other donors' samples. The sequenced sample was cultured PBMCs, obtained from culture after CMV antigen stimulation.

This chain's CDR3 is CASSYSRRTYNSPLHF. The CDR3 DNA sequence: TGTGCCAGCAGTTACTCTCGGCGGACATATAATTCACCCCTCCACTTT. The V gene is TRBV6-5, the J gene TRBJ1-6; TRBD1 is a possible D gene (5 bases). The V end was cut by 0 bases, the J end by 4 bases, with 10 bases between. CDR1 and CDR2 (germline): MNHEY, SVGAGI. This CDR3 spans 16 amino acids.